The rows below give T cell receptor beta chains drawn from one sample of a study of spatial heterogeneity in lung cancer. TCRdb re-derived calls from the 5' RACE reads in MiXCR, one entry per CDR3 protein. The sample shows roughly 39,000 distinct CDR3 sequences, approximately 7% of them seen only once. Source: PBMCs, taken at surgery. Source of these receptors: a female donor with early-stage non-small cell lung cancer. Both conserved end residues are part of each CDR3. The order of the fields is CDR3 protein, CDR3 DNA, clone size, V gene, J gene, D gene. The D gene is left open where the match is weak. The size field is filled for only some rows; it gives once, few, many or a size class.

CSARDHGGPTGELFF,TGCAGTGCTAGAGATCACGGGGGTCCGACCGGGGAGCTGTTTTTT,.,TRBV20-1,TRBJ2-2,.
CASSLGDGANTGELFF,TGTGCCAGCAGCTTGGGGGACGGGGCGAACACCGGGGAGCTGTTTTTT,.,TRBV7-9,TRBJ2-2,.
CSASTSGGGETQYF,TGCAGTGCGTCGACTAGCGGGGGAGGAGAGACCCAGTACTTC,few,TRBV20-1,TRBJ2-5,TRBD2
CASSPRTSGVSDTQYF,TGTGCCAGCTCACCAAGGACTAGCGGGGTTTCTGATACGCAGTATTTT,.,TRBV18,TRBJ2-3,TRBD2
CSASFADTQYF,TGCAGTGCTAGCTTCGCAGATACGCAGTATTTT,many,TRBV20-1,TRBJ2-3,.
CASSFPVQGPRAFF,TGTGCCAGCAGTTTTCCCGTACAGGGGCCGAGAGCTTTCTTT,many,TRBV28,TRBJ1-1,TRBD1
CASGLTPGLGDTEAFF,TGTGCTAGTGGTTTGACTCCAGGGCTGGGGGACACTGAAGCTTTCTTT,many,TRBV12-5,TRBJ1-1,.
CAISFGERSYEQYF,TGTGCCATCAGCTTCGGCGAGCGAAGCTACGAGCAGTACTTC,many,TRBV10-3,TRBJ2-7,.
CATSDSGQGSQPQHF,TGTGCCACCAGTGATTCGGGACAGGGGTCTCAGCCCCAGCATTTT,many,TRBV24-1,TRBJ1-5,TRBD1
CARGSTDPYEQYF,TGTGCCAGGGGATCGACCGATCCCTACGAGCAGTACTTC,many,TRBV21-1,TRBJ2-7,.
CASRSGGTTDTQYF,TGTGCCAGCAGAAGCGGGGGGACCACAGATACGCAGTATTTT,once,TRBV6-6,TRBJ2-3,TRBD2
CASGTDMNTEAFF,TGTGCCAGCGGTACAGACATGAACACTGAAGCTTTCTTT,.,TRBV2,TRBJ1-1,.
CASSLGGREQYF,TGTGCCAGCTCCCTCGGGGGAAGGGAGCAGTACTTC,many,TRBV18,TRBJ2-7,.
CASQGGGTEAFF,TGTGCCAGCCAAGGGGGGGGCACTGAAGCTTTCTTT,few,TRBV5-6,TRBJ1-1,.
CASSGDRGGQPQHF,TGTGCCAGCAGTGGGGACAGGGGCGGTCAGCCCCAGCATTTT,many,TRBV2,TRBJ1-5,TRBD1
CSAEDRVRGNTIYF,TGCAGTGCAGAAGACAGGGTTCGGGGAAACACCATATATTTT,few,TRBV20-1,TRBJ1-3,TRBD1
CASSQERATQYF,TGTGCCAGCAGCCAAGAACGAGCGACCCAGTACTTC,many,TRBV3-1,TRBJ2-5,.
CATSDSLWEGAGYGYTF,TGTGCCACCAGTGACTCCCTTTGGGAGGGGGCTGGCTATGGCTACACCTTC,.,TRBV24-1,TRBJ1-2,TRBD1
CASSEGNRGFGELFF,TGTGCCAGCAGCGAAGGAAATCGGGGATTCGGGGAGCTGTTTTTT,.,TRBV9,TRBJ2-2,.
CASSLAGSGASNYGYTF,TGCGCCAGCAGCTTGGCGGGCTCGGGAGCTTCTAACTATGGCTACACCTTC,many,TRBV5-1,TRBJ1-2,.
CASSQESRVNYGYTF,TGCGCCAGCAGCCAAGAATCAAGGGTCAACTATGGCTACACCTTC,many,TRBV4-1,TRBJ1-2,.
CASSSETGSYGYTF,TGTGCCAGCAGTTCCGAGACAGGGTCATATGGCTACACCTTC,many,TRBV28,TRBJ1-2,TRBD1
CASSQASASGNTIYF,TGCGCCAGCAGCCAAGCTTCGGCCTCTGGAAACACCATATATTTT,many,TRBV4-1,TRBJ1-3,.
CASSFRWRGPADTQYF,TGTGCCAGCAGTTTTAGGTGGCGGGGCCCAGCAGATACGCAGTATTTT,.,TRBV27,TRBJ2-3,.
CVSSFRGLTTDTQYF,TGTGTCAGCAGCTTCAGGGGGCTGACGACAGATACGCAGTATTTT,.,TRBV7-2,TRBJ2-3,TRBD1
CASSNGDRVHEQYF,TGCGCCAGCAGCAACGGGGACAGGGTGCACGAGCAGTACTTC,few,TRBV5-1,TRBJ2-7,TRBD1
CASSQGFSTDTQYF,TGCGCCAGCAGCCAAGGATTTAGCACAGATACGCAGTATTTT,many,TRBV4-3,TRBJ2-3,.
CASSLGTGEYGYTF,TGTGCCAGCAGCTTAGGGACAGGGGAGTATGGCTACACCTTC,many,TRBV7-2,TRBJ1-2,TRBD1
CASSPSGQGNQPQHF,TGTGCCAGCAGCCCTTCGGGTCAGGGGAACCAGCCCCAGCATTTT,.,TRBV25-1,TRBJ1-5,.
CASSRENTEAFF,TGTGCCAGCAGCAGGGAGAACACTGAAGCTTTCTTT,many,TRBV2,TRBJ1-1,.
CASSVGQAGGSTDTQYF,TGTGCCAGCAGCGTAGGGCAAGCGGGGGGGTCCACAGATACGCAGTATTTT,many,TRBV9,TRBJ2-3,TRBD2
CASSQPKLAGGQGDTQYF,TGCGCCAGCAGCCAACCGAAACTAGCGGGGGGCCAAGGGGATACGCAGTATTTT,.,TRBV4-1,TRBJ2-3,TRBD2
CASSRALAEVADTQYF,TGCGCCAGCAGCCGCGCACTAGCGGAGGTAGCAGATACGCAGTATTTT,many,TRBV4-3,TRBJ2-3,TRBD2